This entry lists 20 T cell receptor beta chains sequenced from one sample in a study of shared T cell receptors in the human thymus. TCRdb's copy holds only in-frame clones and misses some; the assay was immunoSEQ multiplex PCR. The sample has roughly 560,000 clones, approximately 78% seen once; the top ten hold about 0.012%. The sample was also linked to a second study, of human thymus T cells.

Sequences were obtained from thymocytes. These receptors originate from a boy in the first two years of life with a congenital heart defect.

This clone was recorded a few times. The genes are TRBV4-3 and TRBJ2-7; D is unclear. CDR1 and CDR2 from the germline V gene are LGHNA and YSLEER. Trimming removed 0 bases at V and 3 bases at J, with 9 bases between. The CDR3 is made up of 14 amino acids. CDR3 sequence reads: CASSQDQKDYEQYF. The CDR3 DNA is TGCGCCAGCAGCCAAGATCAGAAAGACTACGAGCAGTACTTC.

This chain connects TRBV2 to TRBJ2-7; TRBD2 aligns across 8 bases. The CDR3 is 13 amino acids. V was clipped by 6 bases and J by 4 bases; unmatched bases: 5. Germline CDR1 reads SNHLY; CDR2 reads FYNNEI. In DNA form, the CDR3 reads TGTGCCAGCAGAATAGCGGGGCATTACGAGCAGTACTTC. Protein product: CASRIAGHYEQYF.

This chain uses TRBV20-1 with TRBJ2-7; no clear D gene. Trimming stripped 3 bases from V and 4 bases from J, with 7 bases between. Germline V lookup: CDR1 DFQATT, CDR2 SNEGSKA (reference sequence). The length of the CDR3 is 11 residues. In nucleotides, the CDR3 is TGCAGTGCTAGGACTGAGTACGAGCAGTACTTC. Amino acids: CSARTEYEQYF.

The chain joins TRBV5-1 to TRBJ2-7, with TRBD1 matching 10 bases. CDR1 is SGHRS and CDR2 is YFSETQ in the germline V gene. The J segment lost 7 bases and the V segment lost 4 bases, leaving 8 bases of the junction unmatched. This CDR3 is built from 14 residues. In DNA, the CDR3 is TGCGCCAGCAGCCGGGGACAGGGGAACTGGGAGCAGTACTTC. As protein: CASSRGQGNWEQYF.

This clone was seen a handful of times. CDR3 nucleotide sequence: TGTGCCAGCAGCCCTTTTGGGGACAGGGATGATGAGCAGTTCTTC. The encoded protein is CASSPFGDRDDEQFF. The chain employs TRBV9 and TRBJ2-1, with 9 bases matching TRBD1. The CDR3 spans 15 residues. V was pared by 4 bases and J by 8 bases, with 10 bases of the junction left unmatched. Germline CDR1 and CDR2: SGDLS and YYNGEE.

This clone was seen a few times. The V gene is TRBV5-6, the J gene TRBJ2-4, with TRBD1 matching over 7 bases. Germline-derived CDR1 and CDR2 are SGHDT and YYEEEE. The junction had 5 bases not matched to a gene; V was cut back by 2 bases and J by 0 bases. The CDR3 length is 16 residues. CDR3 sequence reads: CASSLDGQVAKNIQYF. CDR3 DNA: TGTGCCAGCAGCTTAGACGGACAGGTAGCCAAAAACATTCAGTACTTC.

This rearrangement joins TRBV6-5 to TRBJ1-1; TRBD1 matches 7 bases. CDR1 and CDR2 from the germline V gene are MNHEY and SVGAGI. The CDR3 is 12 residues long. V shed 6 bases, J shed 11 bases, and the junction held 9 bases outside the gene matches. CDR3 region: CASSPRQGAAFF. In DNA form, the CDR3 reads TGTGCCAGCAGCCCCCGACAGGGAGCGGCTTTCTTT.

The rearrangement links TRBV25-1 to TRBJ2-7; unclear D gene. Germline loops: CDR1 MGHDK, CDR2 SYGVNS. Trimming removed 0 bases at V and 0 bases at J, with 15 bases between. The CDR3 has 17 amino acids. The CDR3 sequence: CASSEYLQAGNSYEQYF. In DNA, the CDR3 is TGTGCCAGCAGTGAATATCTCCAGGCCGGAAACTCCTACGAGCAGTACTTC.

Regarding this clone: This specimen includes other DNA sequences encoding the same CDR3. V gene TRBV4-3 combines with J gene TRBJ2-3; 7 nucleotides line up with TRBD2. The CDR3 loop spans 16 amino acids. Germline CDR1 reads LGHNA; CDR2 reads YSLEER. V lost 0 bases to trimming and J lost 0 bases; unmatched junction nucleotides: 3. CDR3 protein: CASSQEASGSTDTQYF. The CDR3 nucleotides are TGCGCCAGCAGCCAAGAGGCTAGCGGAAGCACAGATACGCAGTATTTT.

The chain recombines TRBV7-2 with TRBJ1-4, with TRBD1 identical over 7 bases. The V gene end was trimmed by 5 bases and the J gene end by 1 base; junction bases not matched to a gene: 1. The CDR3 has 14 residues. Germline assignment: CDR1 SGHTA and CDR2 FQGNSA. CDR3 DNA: TGTGCCAGCAGCCGGGACAGAACTAATGAAAAACTGTTTTTT. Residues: CASSRDRTNEKLFF.

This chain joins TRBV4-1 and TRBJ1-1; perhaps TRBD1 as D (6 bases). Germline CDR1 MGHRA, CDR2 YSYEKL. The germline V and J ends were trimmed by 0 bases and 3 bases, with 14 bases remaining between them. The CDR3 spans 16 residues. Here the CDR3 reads CASSQEKQGIDTEAFF. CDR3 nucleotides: TGCGCCAGCAGCCAAGAAAAACAGGGAATTGACACTGAAGCTTTCTTT.

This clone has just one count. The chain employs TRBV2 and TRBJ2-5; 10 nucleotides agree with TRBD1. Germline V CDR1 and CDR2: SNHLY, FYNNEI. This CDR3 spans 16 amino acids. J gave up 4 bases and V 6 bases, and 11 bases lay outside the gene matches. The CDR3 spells CASRGNGTGELETQYF. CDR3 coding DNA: TGTGCCAGCAGAGGCAACGGGACAGGGGAACTAGAGACCCAGTACTTC.

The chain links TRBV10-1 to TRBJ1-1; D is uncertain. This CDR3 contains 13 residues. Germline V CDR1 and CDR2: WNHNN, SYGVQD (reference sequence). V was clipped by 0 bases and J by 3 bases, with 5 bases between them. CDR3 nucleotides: TGCGCCAGCAGTGAGTCAGAGTACACTGAAGCTTTCTTT. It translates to CASSESEYTEAFF.

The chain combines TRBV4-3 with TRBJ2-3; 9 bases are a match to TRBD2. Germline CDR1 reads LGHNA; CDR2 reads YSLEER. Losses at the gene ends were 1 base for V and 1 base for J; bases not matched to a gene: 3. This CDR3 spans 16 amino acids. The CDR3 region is CASSQAKREGTDTQYF. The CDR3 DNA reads TGCGCCAGCAGCCAAGCGAAGCGGGAGGGCACAGATACGCAGTATTTT.

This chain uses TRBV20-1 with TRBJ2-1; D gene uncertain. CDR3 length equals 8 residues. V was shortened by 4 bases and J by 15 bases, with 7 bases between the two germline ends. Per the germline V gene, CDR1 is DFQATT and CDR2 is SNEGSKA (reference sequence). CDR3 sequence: CSATRRFF. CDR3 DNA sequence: TGCAGTGCTACTCGGAGGTTCTTC.

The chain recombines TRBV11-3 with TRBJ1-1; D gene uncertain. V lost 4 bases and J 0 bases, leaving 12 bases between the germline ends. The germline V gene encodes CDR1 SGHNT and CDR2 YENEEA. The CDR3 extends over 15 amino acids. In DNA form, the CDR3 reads TGTGCCAGCAGCTACGAAGCCGACATGAACACTGAAGCTTTCTTT. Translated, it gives CASSYEADMNTEAFF.

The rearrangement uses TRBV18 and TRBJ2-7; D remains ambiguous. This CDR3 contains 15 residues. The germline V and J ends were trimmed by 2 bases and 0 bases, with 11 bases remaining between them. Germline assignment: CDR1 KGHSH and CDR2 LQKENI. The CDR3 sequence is CASSPRPGNSYEQYF. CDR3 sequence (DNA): TGTGCCAGCTCACCAAGGCCAGGAAACTCCTACGAGCAGTACTTC.

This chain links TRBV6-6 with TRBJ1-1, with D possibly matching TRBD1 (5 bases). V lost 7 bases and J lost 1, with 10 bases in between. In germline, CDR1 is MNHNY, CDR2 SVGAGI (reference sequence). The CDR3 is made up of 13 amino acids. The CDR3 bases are TGTGCCAGCACAACGGGGGGGAACACTGAAGCTTTCTTT. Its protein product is CASTTGGNTEAFF.

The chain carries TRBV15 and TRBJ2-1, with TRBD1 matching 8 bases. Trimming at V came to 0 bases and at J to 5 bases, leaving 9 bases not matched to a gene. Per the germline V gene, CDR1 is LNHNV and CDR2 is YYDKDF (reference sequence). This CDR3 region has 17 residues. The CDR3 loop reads CATSRDRAGGIDNEQFF. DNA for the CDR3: TGTGCCACCAGCAGAGATCGGGCAGGGGGCATCGACAATGAGCAGTTCTTC.

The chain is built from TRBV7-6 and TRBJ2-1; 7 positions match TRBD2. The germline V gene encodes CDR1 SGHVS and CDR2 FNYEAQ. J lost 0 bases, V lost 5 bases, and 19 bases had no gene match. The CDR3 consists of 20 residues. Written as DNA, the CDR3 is TGTGCCAGCAGCAAGTACGGACTAGGCTATTCGGTGGGCTCCTACAATGAGCAGTTCTTC. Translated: CASSKYGLGYSVGSYNEQFF.